Shown below are 31 T cell receptor beta chains from a single sample sequenced in a study of blood T cells in healthy people across ages. Together with a sample-barcoded 5' primer, a J-beta primer mix was included in a second PCR lasting about 7 to 11 cycles. TCRdb reanalysed the 5' RACE reads using MiXCR and keeps one entry per CDR3 protein. The profile shows about 1.6 million distinct CDR3 sequences, 30% to 40% of them singletons. The sample comprised blood. The source of these receptors is a woman in her 30s in good health.

The chain uses TRBV15 and TRBJ1-5; a weak D match, TRBD1 (5 bases). This CDR3 has 15 amino acids. CDR1 is LNHNV, CDR2 YYDKDF, per germline (reference sequence). V dropped 0 bases and J dropped 1 base, with 7 bases sitting between them. CDR3 sequence (DNA): TGTGCCACCAGCAGAGAGGGGCGAAGCAATCAGCCCCAGCATTTT. It is translated as CATSREGRSNQPQHF.

This clonotype showed up just a few times. CDR3 in DNA: TGTGCCAGCAGCAGAACCGACAGGAGTGAGTTCTACAATGAGCAGTTCTTC. Translated: CASSRTDRSEFYNEQFF. The rearrangement links TRBV7-9 to TRBJ2-1; possibly TRBD1 for D (6 bases). V gave up 5 bases and J gave up 3 bases, with 20 bases separating them. The CDR3 loop spans 17 amino acids. CDR1 SEHNR and CDR2 FQNEAQ come from the germline V gene (reference sequence).

The chain combines TRBV9 with TRBJ2-3, with TRBD1 as a possible D gene (6 bases). The CDR3 has 15 amino acids. Per germline, CDR1 SGDLS and CDR2 YYNGEE. V lost 3 bases and J lost 0, with 11 bases in between. In DNA, the CDR3 is TGTGCCAGCAGCGAAAGACAGGATAGCACAGATACGCAGTATTTT. It encodes CASSERQDSTDTQYF.

The V and J genes are TRBV20-1 and TRBJ2-3; D may be TRBD2 (6 bases). Trimming shortened V by 3 bases and J by 1 base, and 11 bases separated the two germline ends. The CDR3 spans 14 residues. Germline V gives CDR1 DFQATT, CDR2 SNEGSKA (reference sequence). The CDR3 bases are TGCAGTGCTAGTTACCCGGGGGGCACAGATACGCAGTATTTT. It specifies CSASYPGGTDTQYF.

The chain is built from TRBV6-5 and TRBJ2-1; 12 bases are shared with TRBD2. Judging by the DNA end, TRBJ2-7 fits better; the J call may be wrong. CDR3 length equals 16 residues. Germline V gives CDR1 MNHEY, CDR2 SVGAGI. The CDR3 sequence is CASSSTGLAGHNEQYF. The CDR3 DNA sequence: TGTGCCAGCAGTTCCACCGGACTAGCGGGGCACAATGAGCAGTACTTC.

The chain joins TRBV27 to TRBJ2-3; no reliable D call. This CDR3 has 12 residues. Germline CDR1 is MNHEY and CDR2 is SMNVEV (reference sequence). Trimming took 3 bases from V and 4 from J, leaving 5 bases between them. CDR3 sequence (DNA): TGTGCCAGCAGTTTCGATCCAGATACGCAGTATTTT. Amino acids: CASSFDPDTQYF.

The rearrangement joins TRBV15 to TRBJ1-6; tentatively, D is TRBD1 (5 bases). The ends were cut back, 3 bases at V and 11 bases at J, with 11 bases in the middle. Germline-derived CDR1 and CDR2 are LNHNV and YYDKDF (reference sequence). This CDR3 comprises 13 residues. The CDR3 here is CATSREGTAPLHF. CDR3 DNA: TGTGCCACCAGCAGGGAAGGGACGGCACCCCTCCACTTT.

The genes are TRBV7-9 and TRBJ1-1; D remains unclear. Germline V gene sequence: CDR1 SEHNR, CDR2 FQNEAQ (reference sequence). The CDR3 is 14 amino acids. Trimming took 6 bases from V and 0 from J, leaving 11 bases between them. The chain's CDR3 is CASRHQIMNTEAFF. The CDR3 coding sequence is TGTGCCAGCAGACACCAGATTATGAACACTGAAGCTTTCTTT.

This clonotype was counted many times. The V and J genes are TRBV5-1 and TRBJ2-1; unclear D gene. Deletions cut 0 bases from V and 4 bases from J, with 8 bases between. The CDR3 covers 14 residues. Germline values: CDR1 SGHRS, CDR2 YFSETQ. The CDR3 bases are TGCGCCAGCAGCTTGGAACATCCGTACAATGAGCAGTTCTTC. Encoded protein: CASSLEHPYNEQFF.

This chain uses TRBV9 with TRBJ1-1, with 7 bases aligning to TRBD1. This CDR3 comprises 16 residues. CDR1 is SGDLS, CDR2 YYNGEE, per germline. V dropped 3 bases and J dropped 0; count of bases not matched to a gene: 8. CDR3 amino acids: CASSERDSQMNTEAFF. In DNA, the CDR3 is TGTGCCAGCAGCGAGCGGGACAGCCAAATGAACACTGAAGCTTTCTTT.

Regarding this clonotype: The junction shows a germline mismatch at one end, possibly a read error. The chain carries TRBV7-9 and TRBJ2-7, with TRBD2 identical over 7 bases. Germline V gene lookup returns CDR1 SEHNR and CDR2 FQNEAQ (reference sequence). There are 15 residues in the CDR3. The CDR3 nucleotides read TGTGCCTGCAGCTACCCCTCGGCGGGAGTCTACGAGCAGTACTTC. Protein: CACSYPSAGVYEQYF.

This clonotype was counted ten times or more. The rearrangement uses TRBV20-1 and TRBJ1-2; possibly TRBD1 for D (6 bases). CDR1 DFQATT and CDR2 SNEGSKA come from the germline V gene (reference sequence). The V and J ends lost 4 bases and 8 bases respectively, with 26 bases between them. The CDR3 consists of 16 residues. In nucleotides, the CDR3 is TGCAGTGCTAACCCCGGACGGGGGGCCGGACCGGGCGGCTACACCTTC. Its translation: CSANPGRGAGPGGYTF.

This clonotype has only a few counts. This sequence joins TRBV4-2 and TRBJ2-1, with 16 bases identical to TRBD2. V shed 5 bases, J shed 9 bases, and the junction held 4 bases outside the gene matches. Per the germline V gene, CDR1 is LGHNA and CDR2 is YNFKEQ. This CDR3 has 15 amino acids. The CDR3 here is CASSWGLAGGVEQFF. The CDR3 DNA sequence: TGTGCCAGCAGCTGGGGACTAGCGGGGGGGGTTGAGCAGTTCTTC.

This clonotype was counted between two and nine times. The V call is TRBV20-1, the J call TRBJ1-5; D remains ambiguous. With 3 bases removed from V and 7 bases from J, the gap between germline ends came to 19 bases. The CDR3 extends over 15 amino acids. Per the germline V gene, CDR1 is DFQATT and CDR2 is SNEGSKA (reference sequence). CDR3 in amino acids: CSARSRTTGEQPQHF. The CDR3 nucleotides are TGCAGTGCTAGGTCGAGGACTACCGGGGAGCAGCCCCAGCATTTT.

This clonotype appeared a few times. V gene TRBV2 combines with J gene TRBJ1-2; 9 bases fit TRBD1. This CDR3 comprises 17 residues. Germline CDR1 reads SNHLY; CDR2 reads FYNNEI. V shed 4 bases and J 0 bases; nucleotides not matched to a gene: 9. The CDR3 nucleotides read TGTGCCAGCAGTGGAGCCGGGACAGGGTATTCTAACTATGGCTACACCTTC. Encoded protein: CASSGAGTGYSNYGYTF.

This clonotype was picked up one time. This chain links TRBV9 with TRBJ1-1; unclear D gene. Germline CDR1 SGDLS, CDR2 YYNGEE. V was pared by 0 bases and J by 4 bases, with 13 bases between. The CDR3 runs to 15 residues. The DNA of the CDR3 is TGTGCCAGCAGCGTAGGATGGGTTGGAGGCACTGAAGCTTTCTTT. Translating gives CASSVGWVGGTEAFF.

The chain joins TRBV28 to TRBJ1-2; D unresolved. V was trimmed by 4 bases and J by 2 bases, leaving 11 bases between them. Germline CDR1 is MDHEN and CDR2 is SYDVKM. The CDR3 spans 14 residues. CDR3 in amino acids: CASSSMSENYGYTF. The CDR3 DNA is TGTGCCAGCAGTTCAATGTCAGAAAACTATGGCTACACCTTC.

This clonotype turned up a few times. In DNA, the CDR3 is TGTGCCAGCAGCAAAGTGGGGGCGGCCTCCTACGAGCAGTACTTC. This gives the protein CASSKVGAASYEQYF. The chain couples TRBV12-3 or TRBV12-4 to TRBJ2-7; TRBD1 is a possible D gene (6 bases). Trimming took off 6 bases at V and 0 bases at J, with 15 bases between the two ends. CDR3 size: 15 residues.

The V and J genes are TRBV7-8 and TRBJ2-1; D may be TRBD1 (5 bases). Germline V gives CDR1 SGHVS, CDR2 FQNEAQ. Trimming took 0 bases from V and 13 from J, leaving 10 bases between them. The CDR3 has 12 residues. CDR3 sequence reads: CASSLAHGQQFF. The CDR3 nucleotides read TGTGCCAGCAGCTTAGCCCACGGACAACAGTTCTTC.

This clonotype has just a few counts. The genes are TRBV6-6 and TRBJ2-7, with D possibly being TRBD1 (5 bases). This CDR3 spans 14 amino acids. V gave up 0 bases and J gave up 5 bases, with 11 bases separating them. Germline loops: CDR1 MNHNY, CDR2 SVGAGI (reference sequence). CDR3 DNA: TGTGCCAGCAGTTACTCGAGACAGAAGAACGAGCAGTACTTC. The encoded protein is CASSYSRQKNEQYF.

This clonotype has at least ten counts. The V call is TRBV10-3, the J call TRBJ2-7; D possibly corresponds to TRBD2 (6 bases). V was trimmed by 6 bases and J by 5 bases, leaving 11 bases between them. The CDR3 consists of 12 residues. Germline V CDR1 and CDR2: ENHRY, SYGVKD. The CDR3 protein is CAISEGRHEQYF. CDR3 in DNA: TGTGCCATCAGCGAGGGGAGGCACGAGCAGTACTTC.

This rearrangement joins TRBV9 to TRBJ1-2, with 8 bases aligning to TRBD1. Germline assignment: CDR1 SGDLS and CDR2 YYNGEE. The CDR3 sequence is 19 residues long. The trim removed 2 bases at V and 8 bases at J, leaving 23 bases unmatched. DNA of the CDR3: TGTGCCAGCAGCGTCGGGACAGGAACGGAGAACGCCTATGAGAGGGGCTACACCTTC. This encodes CASSVGTGTENAYERGYTF.

This clonotype was seen at least ten times. The V gene is TRBV20-1, the J gene TRBJ2-1; 10 bases fit TRBD2. Trimming cost V 5 bases and J 2 bases; bases outside gene matches: 6. The CDR3 is 15 residues long. Germline V gene data show CDR1 as DFQATT and CDR2 as SNEGSKA (reference sequence). CDR3 bases: TGCAGTGCTCTATGGCTAGCGGGGGCCTACAATGAGCAGTTCTTC. This encodes CSALWLAGAYNEQFF.

V usage is TRBV4-1 and J usage is TRBJ2-7; the match to TRBD1 covers 8 bases. This CDR3 comprises 15 residues. Germline V gives CDR1 MGHRA, CDR2 YSYEKL. Germline trimming cut 5 bases from V and 6 bases from J; bases unmatched to any gene: 12. CDR3 residues: CASSAQGGFRAEQYF. CDR3 nucleotide sequence: TGCGCCAGCAGCGCACAGGGGGGCTTTCGCGCCGAGCAGTACTTC.

To note about this clonotype: A much more abundant neighbour one base away suggests this may be a read error. The chain carries TRBV21-1 and TRBJ2-5; the D call in the table, TRBD1, was not verified against the DNA. TRBV21-1 is a listed pseudogene. This CDR3 contains 14 residues. The CDR3 DNA sequence: TGTGCCAGCAGCAAAGTCGGAGACCCCTACGGGCAGTACTTC. Residues: CASSKVGDPYGQYF.

A few counts support this clonotype. The V gene is TRBV20-1, the J gene TRBJ2-1, with 9 nucleotides matching TRBD1. The CDR3 sequence is 15 residues long. The V segment lost 4 bases and the J segment 5 bases; nucleotides outside the gene matches: 9. The germline CDR1 and CDR2 sequences are DFQATT and SNEGSKA (reference sequence). CDR3 residues: CSAIIPRDRDNEQFF. The CDR3 DNA follows: TGCAGTGCTATCATACCCCGGGACAGGGACAATGAGCAGTTCTTC.

The chain uses TRBV7-8 and TRBJ2-4; TRBD1 matches 7 bases. Germline V CDR1 and CDR2: SGHVS, FQNEAQ. V dropped 5 bases and J dropped 0; count of bases not matched to a gene: 10. The CDR3 extends over 17 amino acids. CDR3 bases: TGTGCCAGCAGCCTCCATGGGACAGAGATAGCCAAAAACATTCAGTACTTC. It specifies CASSLHGTEIAKNIQYF.

This clonotype showed up many times. The chain carries TRBV7-9 and TRBJ2-7; D perhaps matches TRBD1 (5 bases). Germline CDR1 and CDR2: SEHNR and FQNEAQ (reference sequence). The CDR3 runs 14 residues. With 1 base removed from V and 2 bases from J, the gap between germline ends came to 9 bases. The CDR3 region has the DNA TGTGCCAGCAGCTTAGAGGCAGGGCCCTACGAGCAGTACTTC. Protein product: CASSLEAGPYEQYF.

This clonotype was seen many times. The chain has TRBV4-1 and TRBJ1-2; D unclear. Germline V lookup: CDR1 MGHRA, CDR2 YSYEKL. Between the trimmed V and J ends, which lost 5 bases and 4 bases, there was a span of 11 bases. CDR3 length equals 13 residues. This CDR3 is CASSYRDSYGYTF. CDR3 DNA: TGCGCCAGCAGCTACCGGGATTCCTATGGCTACACCTTC.

The rearrangement joins TRBV29-1 to TRBJ1-4; D is ambiguous. With 7 bases removed from V and 0 bases from J, the gap between germline ends came to 15 bases. The CDR3 runs 15 residues. Per germline, CDR1 SQVTM and CDR2 ANQGSEA. The CDR3 protein is CSATQTGATNEKLFF. CDR3 in DNA: TGCAGCGCCACCCAAACGGGAGCAACTAATGAAAAACTGTTTTTT.

The table lists this clonotype with many counts. The chain links TRBV29-1 to TRBJ2-1; TRBD1 matches at 8 bases. The V gene end was trimmed by 5 bases and the J gene end by 6 bases; junction bases not matched to a gene: 6. From germline, CDR1 is SQVTM and CDR2 ANQGSEA. This CDR3 is 13 amino acids long. The CDR3 region is CSVSGQDANEQFF. CDR3 nucleotides: TGCAGCGTTTCGGGACAGGACGCCAATGAGCAGTTCTTC.